The 25 T cell receptor beta chains below were found in one sample sequenced in a study of T cell responses to AZD1222 COVID-19 vaccine. The table came from immunoSEQ multiplex PCR; TCRdb's copy has only in-frame clones and leaves some out. The sample shows tens of thousands of clones, roughly 85% of them seen only once. This material consisted of peripheral blood, taken 28 days after the second AZD1222 dose. These TCRs come from an adult who received the AZD1222 COVID-19 vaccine.

J is TRBJ1-1 and V is TRBV12-5, with no clear D. V was clipped by 2 bases and J by 10 bases, with 8 bases between them. CDR1 is LGHNT and CDR2 is FRNRAP in the germline V gene. This CDR3 is built from 11 residues. This chain's CDR3 is CASGLIMGAFF. The DNA of the CDR3 is TGTGCTAGTGGTTTGATAATGGGAGCTTTCTTT.

The V gene is TRBV9, the J gene TRBJ1-3; D is possibly TRBD1 (5 bases). With 2 bases removed from V and 0 bases from J, the gap between germline ends came to 18 bases. Germline assignment: CDR1 SGDLS and CDR2 YYNGEE. The CDR3 sequence is 18 residues long. CDR3 amino acids: CASSVPRGGTLSGNTIYF. For the CDR3, the DNA is TGTGCCAGCAGCGTCCCCCGGGGGGGAACCCTCTCTGGAAACACCATATATTTT.

The CDR3 region is CASSVGGGGGELFF. CDR3 DNA sequence: TGTGCCAGCAGCGTAGGAGGGGGCGGAGGGGAGCTGTTTTTT. This rearrangement joins TRBV9 to TRBJ2-2; 7 bases match TRBD1. This CDR3 contains 14 residues. The V gene end was trimmed by 0 bases and the J gene end by 8 bases; junction bases not matched to a gene: 4. CDR1 is SGDLS, CDR2 YYNGEE, per germline.

The rearrangement links TRBV9 to TRBJ1-3, with D perhaps TRBD1 (5 bases). The length of the CDR3 is 17 residues. The germline V gene has CDR1 SGDLS and CDR2 YYNGEE. Between the trimmed V and J ends, which lost 4 bases and 0 bases, there was a span of 17 bases. The CDR3 is CASSQGTGRSSGNTIYF. The CDR3 coding sequence is TGTGCCAGCAGCCAAGGGACTGGGCGTAGCTCTGGAAACACCATATATTTT.

J is TRBJ1-2 and V is TRBV19; 9 positions match TRBD1. There are 14 residues in the CDR3. Losses at the gene ends were 5 bases for V and 4 bases for J; bases not matched to a gene: 5. Germline V gene sequence: CDR1 LNHDA, CDR2 SQIVND (reference sequence). The CDR3 loop is CASSGTGSGYGYTF. The DNA of the CDR3 is TGTGCCAGTAGTGGGACAGGGTCGGGCTATGGCTACACCTTC.

The J gene is TRBJ1-5, the V gene TRBV19, with D uncertain. Trimming took off 0 bases at V and 7 bases at J, with 7 bases between the two ends. The CDR3 is 13 residues long. The germline V gene encodes CDR1 LNHDA and CDR2 SQIVND (reference sequence). For the CDR3, the DNA is TGTGCCAGTAGTATAGAATCTAGGCAGCCCCAGCATTTT. Translation: CASSIESRQPQHF. The whole variable domain, filled in from reference TRBV19 and TRBJ1-5, reads DGGITQSPKYLFRKEGQNVTLSCEQNLNHDAMYWYRQDPGQGLRLIYYSQIVNDFQKGDIAEGYSVSREKKESFPLTVTSAQKNPTAFYLCASSIESRQPQHFGDGTRLSIL.

This chain connects TRBV5-1 to TRBJ2-1, with 8 positions matching TRBD1. V dropped 9 bases and J dropped 3; count of bases not matched to a gene: 5. Germline lookup yields CDR1 SGHRS and CDR2 YFSETQ. The CDR3 runs 13 residues. CDR3 amino acids: CATRTGHYNEQFF. The CDR3 DNA reads TGCGCCACCAGGACAGGGCACTACAATGAGCAGTTCTTC.

This chain uses TRBV7-9 with TRBJ2-7, with D unclear. This CDR3 is 13 amino acids long. The germline V and J ends were trimmed by 6 bases and 5 bases, with 14 bases remaining between them. Looked up from germline, CDR1 is SEHNR and CDR2 is FQNEAQ (reference sequence). The CDR3 bases are TGTGCCAGCAGTCTCGCGGTAGAGAACGAGCAGTACTTC. This sequence encodes CASSLAVENEQYF.

The table lists this clone with a count of one. The chain couples TRBV7-3 to TRBJ2-6, with D possibly being TRBD1 (5 bases). Germline CDR1 SGHTA, CDR2 FQGTGA. V was cut by 5 bases and J by 2 bases, with 13 bases left in between. CDR3 size: 16 residues. The CDR3 is CASSRTSGTGANVLTF. The CDR3 DNA is TGTGCCAGCAGCCGTACCTCAGGGACTGGGGCCAACGTCCTGACTTTC. The variable domain in full, completed from reference TRBV7-3 and TRBJ2-6, reads GAGVSQTPSNKVTEKGKYVELRCDPISGHTALYWYRQSLGQGPEFLIYFQGTGAADDSGLPNDRFFAVRPEGSVSTLKIQRTERGDSAVYLCASSRTSGTGANVLTFGAGSRLTVL.

The rearrangement uses TRBV18 and TRBJ1-2; 8 nucleotides line up with TRBD1. V gave up 2 bases and J gave up 8 bases; unmatched junction bases: 10. The CDR3 contains 15 residues. Germline CDR1 reads KGHSH; CDR2 reads LQKENI. The CDR3 region has the DNA TGTGCCAGCTCACCAGCCCGACAGGGGAGAGAAGGCTACACCTTC. This sequence encodes CASSPARQGREGYTF.

The chain employs TRBV6-2 or TRBV6-3 and TRBJ1-1; TRBD1 might be the D (6 bases). V was shortened by 4 bases and J by 4 bases, with 10 bases between the two germline ends. CDR1 is MNHEY and CDR2 is SVGEGT in the germline V gene. The CDR3 is 13 residues long. The CDR3 region is CASSWGRGTEAFF. In DNA, the CDR3 is TGTGCCAGCAGTTGGGGGCGAGGCACTGAAGCTTTCTTT.

J is TRBJ1-1 and V is TRBV20-1, with D maybe TRBD1 (5 bases). The CDR3 is made up of 11 amino acids. V lost 3 bases, J lost 6 bases, and 8 bases lay in between. CDR1 and CDR2 from the germline V gene are DFQATT and SNEGSKA (reference sequence). DNA for the CDR3: TGCAGTGCTAGGGGGCAGTCTGAAGCTTTCTTT. This codes for CSARGQSEAFF.

This chain uses TRBV13 with TRBJ1-6; a weak D match, TRBD1 (6 bases). The germline CDR1 and CDR2 sequences are PRHDT and FYEKMQ (reference sequence). The CDR3 is 15 amino acids. With 5 bases removed from V and 0 bases from J, the gap between germline ends came to 8 bases. CDR3 sequence (DNA): TGTGCCAGCAGCAACAGGGTCTCCTATAATTCACCCCTCCACTTT. This translates into CASSNRVSYNSPLHF.

The CDR3 loop reads CASSSYPGGDNSPLHF. CDR3 nucleotide sequence: TGTGCCAGCAGTTCCTACCCGGGCGGTGATAATTCACCCCTCCACTTT. The V gene is TRBV6-2 or TRBV6-3, the J gene TRBJ1-6; D is unclear. Germline V lookup: CDR1 MNHEY, CDR2 SVGEGT. Trimming removed 4 bases from V and 5 bases from J, with 15 bases in between. This CDR3 comprises 16 residues.

The chain is built from TRBV4-1 and TRBJ1-4, with D hard to call. The germline V gene has CDR1 MGHRA and CDR2 YSYEKL. This CDR3 spans 13 amino acids. V lost 1 base to trimming and J lost 8 bases, with 8 bases between them. As DNA, the CDR3 is TGCGCCAGCAGCCAAGCACGGCAGGAAAAACTGTTTTTT. It is translated as CASSQARQEKLFF.

The V gene is TRBV18, the J gene TRBJ1-2, with a weak D call TRBD1 (6 bases). The ends were cut back, 5 bases at V and 6 bases at J, with 16 bases in the middle. The CDR3 sequence is 14 residues long. Germline CDR1 reads KGHSH; CDR2 reads LQKENI. The DNA for the CDR3 is TGTGCCAGCTCAGCAAAAGGGGGGCGCGATGGCTACACCTTC. Translated, it gives CASSAKGGRDGYTF.

The CDR3 nucleotides are TGTGCCAGCAGCTTCGGGACAGACTATGGCTACACCTTC. Its protein product is CASSFGTDYGYTF. The chain combines TRBV7-8 with TRBJ1-2; the match to TRBD1 covers 7 bases. This CDR3 is 13 amino acids long. V gave up 3 bases and J gave up 3 bases; unmatched junction bases: 1. Germline lookup yields CDR1 SGHVS and CDR2 FQNEAQ.

As DNA, the CDR3 is TGTGCCAGCAGCTTTGGGGGGAACAATGAGCAGTTCTTC. Translated: CASSFGGNNEQFF. The genes are TRBV11-2 and TRBJ2-1; D is perhaps TRBD2 (6 bases). The length of the CDR3 is 13 residues. Germline V CDR1 and CDR2: SGHAT, FQNNGV. Deletions cut 3 bases from V and 5 bases from J, with 8 bases between.

The chain recombines TRBV9 with TRBJ2-1, with 11 bases fitting TRBD2. V trimming: 2 bases; J trimming: 3 bases; junction bases outside the gene matches: 7. Germline loops: CDR1 SGDLS, CDR2 YYNGEE. This CDR3 region has 17 residues. Here the CDR3 reads CASSVFSGTSGYNEQFF. The CDR3 nucleotides are TGTGCCAGCAGCGTTTTTTCCGGGACTAGCGGCTACAATGAGCAGTTCTTC.

This sequence joins TRBV29-1 and TRBJ2-5, with 7 bases that match TRBD1. The CDR3 extends over 14 amino acids. From germline, CDR1 is SQVTM and CDR2 ANQGSEA. J lost 2 bases, V lost 4 bases, and 7 bases had no gene match. Here the CDR3 reads CSVAVPGQQETQYF. The CDR3 bases are TGCAGCGTTGCCGTCCCGGGACAGCAAGAGACCCAGTACTTC.

The chain is built from TRBV15 and TRBJ1-1, with 9 bases that match TRBD1. This CDR3 region has 14 residues. The V gene's germline CDR1 is LNHNV and CDR2 YYDKDF (reference sequence). V shed 5 bases and J 5 bases; nucleotides not matched to a gene: 6. The CDR3 DNA reads TGTGCCACCAGCTTTGGACAGGGGAAAACTGAAGCTTTCTTT. Protein: CATSFGQGKTEAFF.

The chain has TRBV4-2 and TRBJ2-1, with TRBD2 matching over 12 bases. With V trimmed by 7 bases and J by 3 bases, 7 bases remained unmatched. This CDR3 is 16 amino acids long. CDR1 LGHNA and CDR2 YNFKEQ come from the germline V gene. The CDR3 nucleotides are TGTGCCAGCACCCTGCTAGCGGGGGGGGACTACAATGAGCAGTTCTTC. Protein: CASTLLAGGDYNEQFF.

This clone was recorded only once. A read error may account for a junction end that differs from germline. This chain uses TRBV7-7 with TRBJ2-3; TRBD2 matches at 11 bases. This CDR3 region has 19 residues. Germline CDR1 reads SSHAT; CDR2 reads FNYEAQ (reference sequence). CDR3: CASSLGPAATSGSIDTQYF. Written as DNA, the CDR3 is TGTGCTAGCAGCTTAGGCCCGGCCGCTACTAGCGGGAGTATAGATACGCAGTATTTT.

The rearrangement links TRBV18 to TRBJ1-2, with TRBD1 matching 10 bases. Germline V gene lookup returns CDR1 KGHSH and CDR2 LQKENI. The CDR3 consists of 14 residues. Trimming took 5 bases from V and 4 from J; bases not matched to a gene: 4. This CDR3 is CASSEDRGGYGYTF. The CDR3 DNA reads TGTGCCAGCTCAGAGGACAGGGGGGGCTATGGCTACACCTTC.

This clone has a count of ten or more. The chain uses TRBV5-6 and TRBJ2-1; the D is unclear. Per germline, CDR1 SGHDT and CDR2 YYEEEE. The ends were cut back, 4 bases at V and 3 bases at J, with 20 bases in the middle. The CDR3 covers 17 residues. The CDR3: CASSPSDPEPFYNEQFF. Here the CDR3 DNA reads TGTGCCAGCAGCCCATCGGACCCCGAACCTTTCTACAATGAGCAGTTCTTC.